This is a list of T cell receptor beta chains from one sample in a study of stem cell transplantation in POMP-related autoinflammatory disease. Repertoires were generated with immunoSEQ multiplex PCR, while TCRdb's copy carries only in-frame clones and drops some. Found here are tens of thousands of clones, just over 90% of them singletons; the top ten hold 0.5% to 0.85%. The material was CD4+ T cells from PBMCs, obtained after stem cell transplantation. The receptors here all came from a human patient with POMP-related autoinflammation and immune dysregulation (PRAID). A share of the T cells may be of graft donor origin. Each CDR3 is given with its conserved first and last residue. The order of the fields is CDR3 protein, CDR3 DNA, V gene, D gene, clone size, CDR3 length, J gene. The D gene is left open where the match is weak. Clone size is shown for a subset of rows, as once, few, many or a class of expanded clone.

CASRANHNEQFF	TGTGCCAGCAGGGCAAACCACAATGAGCAGTTCTTC	TRBV2	.	.	12	TRBJ2-1
CASSGHGVGEQFF	TGTGCCAGCAGCGGACACGGGGTGGGAGAGCAGTTCTTC	TRBV11-3	.	.	13	TRBJ2-1
CASSQEVEGKAFF	TGTGCCAGCAGCCAAGAAGTGGAGGGGAAGGCTTTCTTT	TRBV14	.	once	13	TRBJ1-1
CASSQAPGLVETQYF	TGCGCCAGCAGCCAAGCACCGGGACTAGTTGAGACCCAGTACTTC	TRBV4-1	TRBD2	.	15	TRBJ2-5
CASSFGLRNTGELFF	TGTGCCAGCAGCTTCGGACTACGGAACACCGGGGAGCTGTTTTTT	TRBV5-6	.	.	15	TRBJ2-2
CASSVSGLTGELFF	TGTGCCAGCTCAGTCAGCGGGCTTACCGGGGAGCTGTTTTTT	TRBV18	.	.	14	TRBJ2-2
CASSPARTGTYEQYF	TGTGCCAGCTCACCAGCCCGGACAGGCACCTACGAGCAGTACTTC	TRBV18	TRBD1	few	15	TRBJ2-7
CASSDRGETQYF	TGTGCCAGCTCAGACAGGGGCGAGACCCAGTACTTC	TRBV18	TRBD1	.	12	TRBJ2-5
CASSRDKVPRGGTEAFF	TGTGCCAGCTCACGGGACAAGGTGCCCCGCGGGGGCACTGAAGCTTTCTTT	TRBV18	.	.	17	TRBJ1-1
CSVTMGTEKLFF	TGCAGCGTCACGATGGGGACTGAAAAACTGTTTTTT	TRBV29-1	.	.	12	TRBJ1-4
CASKGTGGYEQFF	TGTGCCAGCAAGGGGACAGGGGGCTATGAGCAGTTCTTC	TRBV3-1/TRBV3-2	TRBD1	.	13	TRBJ2-1
CASSFDIVLAKNIQYF	TGTGCCAGCAGCTTCGATATCGTTCTAGCCAAAAACATTCAGTACTTC	TRBV7-8	.	.	16	TRBJ2-4
CASSEVGRNTGELFF	TGTGCCAGCAGTGAGGTTGGGCGGAACACCGGGGAGCTGTTTTTT	TRBV6-1	.	.	15	TRBJ2-2
CASSRGGPKETQYF	TGCGCCAGCAGTCGAGGGGGACCAAAAGAGACCCAGTACTTC	TRBV10-2	.	once	14	TRBJ2-5
CASSLVQGHSPLHF	TGTGCCAGCAGCTTAGTACAGGGGCATTCACCCCTCCACTTT	TRBV11-2	TRBD1	.	14	TRBJ1-6
CASNNRGLGNSPLHF	TGTGCCAGCAATAACAGGGGGTTGGGTAATTCACCCCTCCACTTT	TRBV6-5	TRBD1	.	15	TRBJ1-6
CASTTDGGDYNEQFF	TGCGCCAGCACCACGGACGGAGGAGACTACAATGAGCAGTTCTTC	TRBV5-1	.	.	15	TRBJ2-1
CAWVPGVEGEKLFF	TGTGCCTGGGTCCCCGGGGTAGAAGGGGAAAAACTGTTTTTT	TRBV30	.	.	14	TRBJ1-4
CSVFVAGGGDTQYF	TGCAGCGTTTTCGTAGCGGGAGGAGGAGATACGCAGTATTTT	TRBV29-1	TRBD2	.	14	TRBJ2-3
CASSLMVAEAFF	TGTGCCAGCAGTTTAATGGTGGCTGAAGCTTTCTTT	TRBV28	.	.	12	TRBJ1-1